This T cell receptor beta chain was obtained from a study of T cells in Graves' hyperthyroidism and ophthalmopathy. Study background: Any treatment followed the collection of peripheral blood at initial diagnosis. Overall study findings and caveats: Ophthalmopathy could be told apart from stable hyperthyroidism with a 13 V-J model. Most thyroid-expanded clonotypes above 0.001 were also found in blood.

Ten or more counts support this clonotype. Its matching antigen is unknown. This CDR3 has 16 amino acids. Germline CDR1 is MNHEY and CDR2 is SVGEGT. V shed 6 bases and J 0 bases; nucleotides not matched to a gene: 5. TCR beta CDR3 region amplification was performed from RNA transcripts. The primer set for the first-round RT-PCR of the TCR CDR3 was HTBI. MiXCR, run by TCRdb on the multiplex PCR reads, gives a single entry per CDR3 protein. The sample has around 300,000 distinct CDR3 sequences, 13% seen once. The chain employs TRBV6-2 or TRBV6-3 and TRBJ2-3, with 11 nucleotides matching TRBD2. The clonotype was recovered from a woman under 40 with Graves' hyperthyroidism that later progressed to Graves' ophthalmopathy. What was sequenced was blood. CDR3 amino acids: CASSFGTSGSTDTQYF. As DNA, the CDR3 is TGTGCCAGCAGCTTTGGGACTAGCGGTAGCACAGATACGCAGTATTTT.